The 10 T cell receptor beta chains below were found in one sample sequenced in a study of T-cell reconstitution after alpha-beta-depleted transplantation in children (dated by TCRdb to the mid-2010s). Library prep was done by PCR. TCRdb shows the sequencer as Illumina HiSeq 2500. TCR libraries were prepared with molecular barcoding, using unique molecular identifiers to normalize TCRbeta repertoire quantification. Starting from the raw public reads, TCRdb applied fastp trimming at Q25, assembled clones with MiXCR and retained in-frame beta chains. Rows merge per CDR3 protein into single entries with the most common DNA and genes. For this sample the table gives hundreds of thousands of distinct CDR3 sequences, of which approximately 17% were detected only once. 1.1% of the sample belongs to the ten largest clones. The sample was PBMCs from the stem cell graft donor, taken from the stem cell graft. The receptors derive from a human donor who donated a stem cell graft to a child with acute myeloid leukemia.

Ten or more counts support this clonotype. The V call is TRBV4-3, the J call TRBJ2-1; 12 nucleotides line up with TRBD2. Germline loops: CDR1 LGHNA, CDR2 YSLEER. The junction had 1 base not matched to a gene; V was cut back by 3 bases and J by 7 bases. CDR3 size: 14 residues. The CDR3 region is CASSHGTSGNEQFF. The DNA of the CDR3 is TGCGCCAGCAGCCACGGGACTAGCGGGAATGAGCAGTTCTTC.

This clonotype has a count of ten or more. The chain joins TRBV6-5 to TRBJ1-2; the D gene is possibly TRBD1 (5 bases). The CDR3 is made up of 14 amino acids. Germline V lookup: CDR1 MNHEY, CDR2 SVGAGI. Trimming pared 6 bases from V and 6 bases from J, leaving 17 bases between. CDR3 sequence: CASRTTAGSDGYTF. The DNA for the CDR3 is TGTGCCAGCAGAACCACCGCAGGGTCGGATGGCTACACCTTC.

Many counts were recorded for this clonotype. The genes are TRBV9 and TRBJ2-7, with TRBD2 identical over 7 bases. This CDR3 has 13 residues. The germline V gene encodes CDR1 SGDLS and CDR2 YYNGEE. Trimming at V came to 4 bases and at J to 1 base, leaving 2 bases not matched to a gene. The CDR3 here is CASSTGGSYEQYF. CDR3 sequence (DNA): TGTGCCAGCAGCACGGGAGGTTCCTACGAGCAGTACTTC.

CDR3: CASSLGGVFGQFF. Written as DNA, the CDR3 is TGTGCCAGCAGTTTGGGGGGGGTGTTCGGGCAGTTCTTC. J is TRBJ2-1 and V is TRBV28; TRBD2 agrees at 7 bases. V dropped 3 bases and J dropped 12; count of bases not matched to a gene: 8. Germline lookup yields CDR1 MDHEN and CDR2 SYDVKM. The CDR3 consists of 13 residues.

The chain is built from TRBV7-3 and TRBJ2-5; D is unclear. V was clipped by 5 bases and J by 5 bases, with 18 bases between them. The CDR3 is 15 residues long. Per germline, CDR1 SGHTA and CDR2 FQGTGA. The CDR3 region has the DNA TGTGCCAGCAGCGCAAACGGAAGGAACGGCGAGACCCAGTACTTC. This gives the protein CASSANGRNGETQYF.

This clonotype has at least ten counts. DNA for the CDR3: TGCAGTGCTCCCAGCCTTCTAGCCAAAAACATTCAGTACTTC. Translated, it gives CSAPSLLAKNIQYF. The genes are TRBV20-1 and TRBJ2-4; D unclear. In germline, CDR1 is DFQATT, CDR2 SNEGSKA (reference sequence). This CDR3 comprises 14 residues. V gave up 5 bases and J gave up 0 bases, with 11 bases separating them.

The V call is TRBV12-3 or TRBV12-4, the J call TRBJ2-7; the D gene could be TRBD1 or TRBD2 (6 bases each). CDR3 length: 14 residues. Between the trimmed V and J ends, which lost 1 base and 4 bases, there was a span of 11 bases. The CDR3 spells CASSLGGDTYEQYV. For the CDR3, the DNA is TGTGCCAGCAGTTTAGGGGGGGACACTTACGAGCAGTACGTC.

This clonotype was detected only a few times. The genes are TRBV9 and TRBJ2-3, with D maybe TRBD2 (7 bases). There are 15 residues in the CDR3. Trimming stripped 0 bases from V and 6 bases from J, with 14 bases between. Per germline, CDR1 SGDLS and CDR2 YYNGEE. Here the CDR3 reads CASSVGGGPGDTQYF. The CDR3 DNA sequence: TGTGCCAGCAGCGTAGGGGGGGGCCCAGGGGATACGCAGTATTTT.

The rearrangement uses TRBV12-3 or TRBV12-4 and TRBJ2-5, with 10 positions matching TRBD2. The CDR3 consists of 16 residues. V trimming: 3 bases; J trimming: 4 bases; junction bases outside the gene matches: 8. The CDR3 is CASSLAVAGGGETQYF. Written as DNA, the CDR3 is TGTGCCAGCAGTTTGGCGGTAGCGGGGGGAGGAGAGACCCAGTACTTC.

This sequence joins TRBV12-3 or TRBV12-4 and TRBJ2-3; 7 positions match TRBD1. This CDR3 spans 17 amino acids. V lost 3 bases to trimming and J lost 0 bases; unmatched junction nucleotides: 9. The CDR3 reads CASSFPMDRTSTDTQYF. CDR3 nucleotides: TGTGCCAGCAGTTTCCCAATGGACAGGACTAGCACAGATACGCAGTATTTT.